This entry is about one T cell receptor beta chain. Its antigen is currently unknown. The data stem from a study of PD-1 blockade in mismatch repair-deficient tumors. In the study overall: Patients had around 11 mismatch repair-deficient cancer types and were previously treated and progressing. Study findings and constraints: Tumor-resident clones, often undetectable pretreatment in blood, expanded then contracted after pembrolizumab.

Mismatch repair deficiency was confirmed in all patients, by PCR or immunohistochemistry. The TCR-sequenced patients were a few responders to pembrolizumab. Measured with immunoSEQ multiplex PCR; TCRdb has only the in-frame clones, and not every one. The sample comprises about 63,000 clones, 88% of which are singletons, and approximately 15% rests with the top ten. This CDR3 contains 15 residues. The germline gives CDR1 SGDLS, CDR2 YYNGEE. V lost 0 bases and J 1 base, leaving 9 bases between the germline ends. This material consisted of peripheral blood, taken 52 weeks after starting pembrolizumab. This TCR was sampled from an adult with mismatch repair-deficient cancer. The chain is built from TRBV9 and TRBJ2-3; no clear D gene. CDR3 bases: TGTGCCAGCAGCGTAGACGTGGGTGGCACAGATACGCAGTATTTT. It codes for CASSVDVGGTDTQYF.